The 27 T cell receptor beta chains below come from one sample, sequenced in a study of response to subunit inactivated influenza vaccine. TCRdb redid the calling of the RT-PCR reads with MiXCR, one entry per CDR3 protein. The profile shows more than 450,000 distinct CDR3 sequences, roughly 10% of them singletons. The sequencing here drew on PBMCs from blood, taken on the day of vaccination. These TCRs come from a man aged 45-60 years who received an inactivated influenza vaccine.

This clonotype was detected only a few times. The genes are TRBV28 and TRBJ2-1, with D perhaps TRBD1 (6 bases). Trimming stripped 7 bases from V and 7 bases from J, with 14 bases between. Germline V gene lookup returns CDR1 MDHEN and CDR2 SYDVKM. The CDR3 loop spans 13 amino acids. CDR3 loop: CASIRDTKNEQFF. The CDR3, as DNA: TGTGCCAGCATTCGGGACACCAAAAATGAGCAGTTCTTC.

The CDR3 loop reads CSASPLDRAYEQYF. In DNA form, the CDR3 reads TGCAGTGCTAGCCCTCTCGACAGAGCCTACGAGCAGTACTTC. V gene TRBV20-1 combines with J gene TRBJ2-7; a weak D match, TRBD1 (5 bases). The CDR3 runs 14 residues. Per the germline V gene, CDR1 is DFQATT and CDR2 is SNEGSKA (reference sequence). V dropped 3 bases and J dropped 2 bases, with 14 bases sitting between them.

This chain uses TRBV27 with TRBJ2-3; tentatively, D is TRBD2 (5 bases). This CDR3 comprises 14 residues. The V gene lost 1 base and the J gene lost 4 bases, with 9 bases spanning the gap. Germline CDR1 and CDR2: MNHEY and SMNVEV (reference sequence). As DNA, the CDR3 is TGTGCCAGCAGTTTATACGGGGTCCCAGATACGCAGTATTTT. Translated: CASSLYGVPDTQYF.

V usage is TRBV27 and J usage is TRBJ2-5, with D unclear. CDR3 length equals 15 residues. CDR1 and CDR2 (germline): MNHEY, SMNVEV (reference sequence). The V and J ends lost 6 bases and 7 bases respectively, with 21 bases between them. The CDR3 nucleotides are TGTGCCAGCAGCCCTACAGTCGCGGCGACGGGGACCCAGTACTTC. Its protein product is CASSPTVAATGTQYF.

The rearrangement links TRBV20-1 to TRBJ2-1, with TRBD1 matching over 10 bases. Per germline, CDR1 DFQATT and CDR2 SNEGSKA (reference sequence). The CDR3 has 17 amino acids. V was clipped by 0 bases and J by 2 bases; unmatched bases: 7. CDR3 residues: CSARDLTGQGPYNEQFF. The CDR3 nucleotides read TGCAGTGCTAGAGATCTAACGGGACAGGGGCCCTACAATGAGCAGTTCTTC.

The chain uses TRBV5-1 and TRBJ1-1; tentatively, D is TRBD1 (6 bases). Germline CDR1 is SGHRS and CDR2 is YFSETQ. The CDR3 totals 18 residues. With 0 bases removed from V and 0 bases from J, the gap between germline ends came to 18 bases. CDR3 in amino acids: CASSLARGTGTLNTEAFF. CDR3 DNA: TGCGCCAGCAGCTTGGCCAGGGGTACAGGGACCTTGAACACTGAAGCTTTCTTT.

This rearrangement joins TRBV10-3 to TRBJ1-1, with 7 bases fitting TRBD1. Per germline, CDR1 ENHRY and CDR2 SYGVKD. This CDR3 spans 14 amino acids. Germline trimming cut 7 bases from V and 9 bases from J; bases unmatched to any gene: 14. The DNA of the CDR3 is TGTGCCATCAAAGCTGGGACAGATAATGAAAAAGCTTTCTTT. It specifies CAIKAGTDNEKAFF.

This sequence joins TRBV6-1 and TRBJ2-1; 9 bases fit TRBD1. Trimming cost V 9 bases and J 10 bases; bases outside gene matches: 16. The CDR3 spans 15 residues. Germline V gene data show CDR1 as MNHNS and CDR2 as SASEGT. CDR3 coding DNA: TGTGCCAGTAACAGATGGACCGGGACAGGGTTGGAGCAGTTCTTC. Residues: CASNRWTGTGLEQFF.

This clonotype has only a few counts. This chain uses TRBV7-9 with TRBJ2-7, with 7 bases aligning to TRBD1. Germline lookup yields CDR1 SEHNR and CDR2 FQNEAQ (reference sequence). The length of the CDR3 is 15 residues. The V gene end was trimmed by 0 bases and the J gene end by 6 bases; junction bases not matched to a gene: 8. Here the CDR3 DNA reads TGTGCCAGCAGCTTAGCCGGGACAGCTTCAGGCGAGCAGTACTTC. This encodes CASSLAGTASGEQYF. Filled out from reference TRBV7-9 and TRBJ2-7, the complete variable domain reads DTGVSQNPRHKITKRGQNVTFRCDPISEHNRLYWYRQTLGQGPEFLTYFQNEAQLEKSRLLSDRFSAERPKGSFSTLEIQRTEQGDSAMYLCASSLAGTASGEQYFGPGTRLTVT.

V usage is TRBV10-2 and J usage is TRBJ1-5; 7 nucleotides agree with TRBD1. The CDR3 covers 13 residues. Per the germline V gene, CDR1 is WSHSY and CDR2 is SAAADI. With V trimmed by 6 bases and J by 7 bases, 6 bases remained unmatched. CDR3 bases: TGCGCCAGCAGCGACAGGGAGATACAGCCCCAGCATTTT. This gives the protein CASSDREIQPQHF.

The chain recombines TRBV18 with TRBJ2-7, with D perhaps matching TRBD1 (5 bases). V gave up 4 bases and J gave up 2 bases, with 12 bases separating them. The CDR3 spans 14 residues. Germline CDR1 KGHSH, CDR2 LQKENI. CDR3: CASSRGHGPYEQYF. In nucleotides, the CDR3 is TGTGCCAGCTCACGCGGACACGGGCCCTACGAGCAGTACTTC.

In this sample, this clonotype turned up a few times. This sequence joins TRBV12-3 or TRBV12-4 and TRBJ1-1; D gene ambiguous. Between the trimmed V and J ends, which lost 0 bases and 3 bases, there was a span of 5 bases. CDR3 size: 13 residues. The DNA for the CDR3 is TGTGCCAGCAGTTTAGCGTCAGACACTGAAGCTTTCTTT. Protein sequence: CASSLASDTEAFF.

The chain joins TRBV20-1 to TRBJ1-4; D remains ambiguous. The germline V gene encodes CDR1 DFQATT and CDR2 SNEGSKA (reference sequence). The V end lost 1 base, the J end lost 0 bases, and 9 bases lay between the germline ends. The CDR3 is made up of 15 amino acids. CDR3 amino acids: CSARGAEATNEKLFF. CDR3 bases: TGCAGTGCTAGAGGGGCGGAGGCAACTAATGAAAAACTGTTTTTT.

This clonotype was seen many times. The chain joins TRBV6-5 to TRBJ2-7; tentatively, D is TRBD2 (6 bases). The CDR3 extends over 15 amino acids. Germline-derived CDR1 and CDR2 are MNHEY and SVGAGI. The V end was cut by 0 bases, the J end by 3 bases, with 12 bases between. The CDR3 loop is CASSYSVGGGYEQYF. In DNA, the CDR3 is TGTGCCAGCAGTTACTCTGTCGGGGGAGGCTACGAGCAGTACTTC.

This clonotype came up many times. The CDR3: CASSEFGGMSNTGELFF. CDR3 DNA: TGTGCCAGCAGTGAATTCGGGGGGATGTCGAACACCGGGGAGCTGTTTTTT. The rearrangement joins TRBV25-1 to TRBJ2-2, with 7 positions matching TRBD2. The junction had 5 bases not matched to a gene; V was cut back by 1 base and J by 0 bases. Germline V gene lookup returns CDR1 MGHDK and CDR2 SYGVNS. The CDR3 has 17 residues.

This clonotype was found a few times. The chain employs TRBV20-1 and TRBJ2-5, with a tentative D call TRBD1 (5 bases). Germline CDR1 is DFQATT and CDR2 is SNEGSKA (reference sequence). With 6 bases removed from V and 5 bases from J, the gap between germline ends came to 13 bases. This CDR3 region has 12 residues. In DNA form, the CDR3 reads TGCAGTGCCCACCTAGGGGTCGAGACCCAGTACTTC. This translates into CSAHLGVETQYF.

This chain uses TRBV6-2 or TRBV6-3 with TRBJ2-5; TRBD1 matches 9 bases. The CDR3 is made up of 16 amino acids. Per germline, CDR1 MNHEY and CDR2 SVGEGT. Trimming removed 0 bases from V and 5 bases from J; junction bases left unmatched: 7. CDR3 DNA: TGTGCCAGCAGTTACTCGGTAACAGGGGGCGTGGAGACCCAGTACTTC. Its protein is CASSYSVTGGVETQYF.

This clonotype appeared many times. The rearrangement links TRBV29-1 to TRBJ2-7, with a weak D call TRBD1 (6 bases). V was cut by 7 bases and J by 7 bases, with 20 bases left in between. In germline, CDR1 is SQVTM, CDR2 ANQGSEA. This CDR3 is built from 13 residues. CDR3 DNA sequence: TGCAGCGCCACGGGACACTCGGTAATTGAGCAGTACTTC. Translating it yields CSATGHSVIEQYF.

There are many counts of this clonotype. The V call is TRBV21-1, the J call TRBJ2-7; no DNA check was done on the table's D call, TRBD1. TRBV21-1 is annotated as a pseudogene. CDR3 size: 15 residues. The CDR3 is CASSKGTNPPYEQYF. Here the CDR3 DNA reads TGTGCCAGCAGCAAGGGGACAAATCCCCCCTACGAGCAGTACTTC.

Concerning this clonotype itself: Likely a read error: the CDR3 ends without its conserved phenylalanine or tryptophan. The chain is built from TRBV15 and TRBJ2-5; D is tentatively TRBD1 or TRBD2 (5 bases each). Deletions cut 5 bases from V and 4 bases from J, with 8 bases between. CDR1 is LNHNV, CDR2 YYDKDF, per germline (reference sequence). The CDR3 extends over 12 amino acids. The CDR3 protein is CATSWGLETQYL. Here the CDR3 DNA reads TGTGCCACCAGCTGGGGGTTAGAGACCCAGTACCTC.

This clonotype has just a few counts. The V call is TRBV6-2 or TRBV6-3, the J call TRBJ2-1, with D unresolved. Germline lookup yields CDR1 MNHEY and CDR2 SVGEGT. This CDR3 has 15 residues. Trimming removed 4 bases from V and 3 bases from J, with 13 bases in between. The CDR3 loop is CASSSPWTRYNEQFF. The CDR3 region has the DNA TGTGCCAGCAGTTCGCCATGGACGCGCTACAATGAGCAGTTCTTC.

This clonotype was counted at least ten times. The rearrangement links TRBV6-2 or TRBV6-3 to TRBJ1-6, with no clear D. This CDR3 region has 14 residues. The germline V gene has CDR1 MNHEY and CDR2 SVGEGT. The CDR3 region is CVIWRISYNSPLHF. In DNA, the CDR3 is TGTGTAATCTGGCGGATCTCCTATAATTCACCCCTCCACTTT.

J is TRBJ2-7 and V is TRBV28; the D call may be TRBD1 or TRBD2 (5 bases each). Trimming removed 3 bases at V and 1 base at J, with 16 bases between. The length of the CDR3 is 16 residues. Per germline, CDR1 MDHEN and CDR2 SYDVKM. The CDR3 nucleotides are TGTGCCAGCAGTTTGAATCGACAGCGGAGATCCTACGAGCAGTACTTC. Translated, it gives CASSLNRQRRSYEQYF.

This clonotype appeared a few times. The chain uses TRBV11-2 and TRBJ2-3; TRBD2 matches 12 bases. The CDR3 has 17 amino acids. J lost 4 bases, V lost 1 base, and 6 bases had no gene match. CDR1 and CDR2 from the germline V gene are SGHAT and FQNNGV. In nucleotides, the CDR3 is TGTGCCAGCAGCTTAGCTACTAGCGGGAGGTTTGCAGATACGCAGTATTTT. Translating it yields CASSLATSGRFADTQYF. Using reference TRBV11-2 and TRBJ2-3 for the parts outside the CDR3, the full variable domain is EAGVAQSPRYKIIEKRQSVAFWCNPISGHATLYWYQQILGQGPKLLIQFQNNGVVDDSQLPKDRFSAERLKGVDSTLKIQPAKLEDSAVYLCASSLATSGRFADTQYFGPGTRLTVL.

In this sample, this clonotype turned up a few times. The CDR3 DNA reads as TGTGCCAGCAGCCAAGGCAACAGGGCCTACGAGCAGTACTTC. Its protein is CASSQGNRAYEQYF. J is TRBJ2-7 and V is TRBV3-1; D is possibly TRBD1 (6 bases). Germline V gives CDR1 LGHDT, CDR2 YNNKEL (reference sequence). The CDR3 spans 14 residues. The V gene lost 1 base and the J gene lost 2 bases, with 9 bases spanning the gap.

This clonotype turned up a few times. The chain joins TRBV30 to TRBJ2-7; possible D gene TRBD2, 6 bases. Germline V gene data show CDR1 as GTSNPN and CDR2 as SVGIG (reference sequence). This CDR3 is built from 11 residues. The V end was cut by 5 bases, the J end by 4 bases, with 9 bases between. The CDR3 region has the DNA TGTGCCTGGGGGAGGCAATACGAGCAGTACTTC. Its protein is CAWGRQYEQYF.

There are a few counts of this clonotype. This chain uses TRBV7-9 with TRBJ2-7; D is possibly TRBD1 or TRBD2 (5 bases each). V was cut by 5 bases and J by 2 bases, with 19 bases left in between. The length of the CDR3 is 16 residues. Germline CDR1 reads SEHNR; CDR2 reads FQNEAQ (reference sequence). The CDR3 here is CASSIPLTGTTYEQYF. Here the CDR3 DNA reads TGTGCCAGCAGCATCCCTCTTACCGGGACGACCTACGAGCAGTACTTC.